Reported below is one T cell receptor beta chain. This sample was included in a study of blood T cell repertoires in COVID-19. Cohorts were assigned according to the clinical history that participants reported. Cohort 3 donors counted as recovered after two negative PCRs, clearance, or resolved symptoms. Method: immunoSEQ multiplex PCR; TCRdb's copy keeps in-frame clones and lacks some. The sample lists some 430,000 clones, 90% occurring once. The sequence came from a man aged 18 to 30 who had recovered from COVID-19. The specimen sequenced was PBMCs or T cells enriched from blood (not recorded which).

CDR3 residues: CASSGWDRSYEQYF. CDR3 nucleotides: TGCGCCAGCAGTGGATGGGACAGATCCTACGAGCAGTACTTC. The chain is built from TRBV10-1 and TRBJ2-7, with TRBD1 identical over 7 bases. V lost 4 bases and J lost 1; bases outside the gene matches: 4. There are 14 residues in the CDR3. Germline-derived CDR1 and CDR2 are WNHNN and SYGVQD (reference sequence).